The rows below give T cell receptor beta chains drawn from one sample of a study of CD8 T cells in ankylosing spondylitis. TCRdb reprocessed the 5' RACE reads via MiXCR and lists one record per CDR3 protein. Of approximately 220,000 distinct CDR3 sequences in the sample, around 18% were seen once. The sequenced material came from blood, either unsorted or a sorted T cell fraction (not recorded which). These receptors were taken from a male donor with ankylosing spondylitis. The CDR3 runs from the conserved cysteine through the conserved F or W. A D gene is named only where the DNA matches it firmly. Not every row has a clone size; where given, it reads once, few, many or a size class.

J gene	clone size	V gene	D gene	CDR3 DNA	CDR3 protein
TRBJ2-4	.	TRBV6-1	TRBD1	TGTGCCAGCAGTAAGGGACAGGGGGAAAACATTCAGTACTTC	CASSKGQGENIQYF
TRBJ2-7	once	TRBV30	.	TGTGCCTGGAGTGTGGGGACCGTCTACGAGCAGTACTTC	CAWSVGTVYEQYF
TRBJ2-7	.	TRBV18	TRBD1	TGTGCCAGCTCACCGGAACAGGGGAATTCTTACGAGCAGTACTTC	CASSPEQGNSYEQYF
TRBJ2-5	few	TRBV11-3	.	TGTGCCAGCAGCTCCACTCTTGGGGATGAGACCCAGTACTTC	CASSSTLGDETQYF
TRBJ1-5	many	TRBV12-3/TRBV12-4	.	TGTGCCAGCAGTTTGGAGGAAAACTATAGCAATCAGCCCCAGCATTTT	CASSLEENYSNQPQHF
TRBJ2-7	.	TRBV5-1	.	TGCGCCAGCAGCGCCCCGGGACGGACCTACGAGCAGTACTTC	CASSAPGRTYEQYF
TRBJ2-2	.	TRBV5-1	.	TGCGCCAGCAGCTACCGACAGGGAGGTCCGAAAACCGGGGAGCTGTTTTTT	CASSYRQGGPKTGELFF
TRBJ2-3	.	TRBV2	.	TGTGCCATAGGGTCGGCGGGGGCAGGGGATACGCAGTATTTT	CAIGSAGAGDTQYF
TRBJ2-1	few	TRBV7-9	.	TGTGCCAGCAGCTTAGGCGAGACCAAGGACGATGAGCAGTTCTTC	CASSLGETKDDEQFF
TRBJ2-7	many	TRBV5-1	.	TGCGCCAGCAGCTTGGGTTACTACGAGCAGTACTTC	CASSLGYYEQYF
TRBJ2-7	few	TRBV4-1	.	TGCGCCAGCAGCCAAGTGGTTGACTACGAGCAGTACTTC	CASSQVVDYEQYF
TRBJ2-2	.	TRBV12-3/TRBV12-4	.	TGTGCCAGCACCCCTGACGTGGACACCGGGGAGCTGTTTTTT	CASTPDVDTGELFF
TRBJ2-7	.	TRBV5-1	.	TGCGCCAGCAGCTTGGAACACTTCCAATCCTACGAGCAGTACTTC	CASSLEHFQSYEQYF
TRBJ1-5	few	TRBV12-3/TRBV12-4	.	TGTGCCAGCAGCCCCGTCCTCAATCAGCCCCAGCATTTT	CASSPVLNQPQHF
TRBJ2-1	.	TRBV11-2	TRBD2	TGTGCCAGCAGCTTAATAGGACTAGCGGGAACCAATGAGCAGTTCTTC	CASSLIGLAGTNEQFF
TRBJ2-7	once	TRBV19	.	TGTGCCAGTAGCCCCGCGGACGGGATGGGCGAGCAGTACTTC	CASSPADGMGEQYF
TRBJ2-7	.	TRBV6-2/TRBV6-3	TRBD2	TGTGCCAGCAGTTACTCCCAGCGGGAGACCTACGAGCAGTACTTC	CASSYSQRETYEQYF
TRBJ1-6	.	TRBV13	.	TGTGCCAGCAGCTTTGGACCAGAAAGGGGCCCCCTCCACTTT	CASSFGPERGPLHF
TRBJ2-4	few	TRBV15	TRBD2	TGTGCCACCAGCAGACTAGCGGAGACCAAAAACATTCAGTACTTC	CATSRLAETKNIQYF
TRBJ1-5	.	TRBV11-1	TRBD1	TGTGCCAGCAGCTTAGGGGGACAGGGGGCATGGTGCAATCAGCCCCAGCATTTT	CASSLGGQGAWCNQPQHF
TRBJ2-3	.	TRBV6-5	.	TGTGCCAGCAGTAACCGACTAAGCACAGATACGCAGTATTTT	CASSNRLSTDTQYF
TRBJ1-1	many	TRBV4-1	TRBD1	TGCGCCAGCAGCCAAGATTGGACAGGGGGCACTGAAGCTTTCTTT	CASSQDWTGGTEAFF
TRBJ1-5	.	TRBV6-1	.	TGTGCCAGCAGTGATTTAGGGGCCTATCAGCCCCAGCATTTT	CASSDLGAYQPQHF
TRBJ2-1	many	TRBV2	.	TGTGCCAGCAGCCACAATGAGCAGTTCTTC	CASSHNEQFF
TRBJ2-5	.	TRBV12-3/TRBV12-4	.	TGTGCCAGCAGCCCGACGGGAAGTGGAGAGACCCAGTACTTC	CASSPTGSGETQYF
TRBJ2-1	many	TRBV29-1	.	TGCAGCGTTGCGTTTTTGGCGTACAATGAGCAGTTCTTC	CSVAFLAYNEQFF
TRBJ2-1	many	TRBV12-3/TRBV12-4	.	TGTGCCAGCAGTTTCCGACTAGGGGATGAGCAGTTCTTC	CASSFRLGDEQFF